This TCR beta chain was sequenced in a study of cytomegalovirus exposure and HLA in healthy donors. CDR3 size: 15 residues. Germline V gene lookup returns CDR1 SGHDT and CDR2 YYEEEE. Primers: 60 Vbeta forward and 13 Jbeta reverse. Clones were read by immunoSEQ multiplex PCR, and TCRdb kept only the in-frame ones, dropping some. The sample includes approximately 150,000 clones, roughly 84% of them seen just once. The sequenced sample was PBMCs. The chain uses TRBV5-6 and TRBJ2-5; D is perhaps TRBD2 (6 bases). The J call may not be correct, given that the DNA end is closer to TRBJ2-7. The sequence came from a man between 25 and 39 years old in good health and CMV-seronegative. The CDR3 sequence is CASSLRREFPYEQYF. CDR3 bases: TGTGCCAGCAGCTTGAGGAGGGAGTTCCCCTACGAGCAGTACTTC.